This entry concerns a single T cell receptor beta chain. Its target is unknown. Analyses pooled second doses at about 4 or about 12 weeks. These data are taken from a study of T cell responses to AZD1222 COVID-19 vaccine. Some clones are missing from TCRdb's copy, which holds only in-frame ones; the method was immunoSEQ multiplex PCR. The sample gives roughly 120,000 clones, roughly 90% of which show up once; 15% is in the top ten. Study-level findings and limits: Repertoire sampling happened only post peak T cell response. Recipients of two AZD1222 doses showed rising Spike-specific TCR breadth and depth.

The CDR3 length is 12 residues. V lost 5 bases to trimming and J lost 4 bases, with 9 bases between them. CDR1 is MDHEN, CDR2 SYDVKM, per germline. This chain uses TRBV28 with TRBJ2-7; perhaps TRBD2 as D (6 bases). The specimen comprised peripheral blood, sampled 28 days after the second AZD1222 dose. This clonotype was sampled from an adult who received the AZD1222 COVID-19 vaccine. The CDR3 protein is CASSQGTYEQYF. In DNA form, the CDR3 reads TGTGCCAGCAGTCAAGGGACTTACGAGCAGTACTTC.